A single sample is the source of the 11 T cell receptor beta chains below, sequenced in a study of CD8+CD57+ T cells in acquired aplastic anemia. Genomic DNA constituted the template upon which TCR beta VDJ and CDR3 profiling was performed. TCRdb independently ran MiXCR on the reads; one entry per CDR3 protein. The repertoire has hundreds of thousands of distinct CDR3 sequences, approximately 33% of them found once; the top ten carry about 0.8%. It was patients with CD8+CD57+ cell expansion by flow cytometry who were chosen for sequencing. What was sequenced was sorted CD4+, CD8+, or CD8+CD57+ T cells (not recorded which) from PBMCs. Every receptor here comes from a human donor with aplastic anemia.

CDR3 sequence (DNA): TGTGCCAGCAGGAGGGCGGGACAGACCCAGAGCTCCTATAATTCACCCCTCCACTTT. Protein product: CASRRAGQTQSSYNSPLHF. The chain recombines TRBV14 with TRBJ1-6; 7 bases are shared with TRBD1. The J segment lost 0 bases and the V segment lost 6 bases, leaving 14 bases of the junction unmatched. The CDR3 has 19 amino acids. Germline CDR1 SGHDN, CDR2 FVKESK.

The V gene is TRBV7-9, the J gene TRBJ2-7; a possible D gene is TRBD2 (6 bases). V was shortened by 4 bases and J by 6 bases, with 13 bases between the two germline ends. Germline assignment: CDR1 SEHNR and CDR2 FQNEAQ (reference sequence). This CDR3 is 13 amino acids long. The CDR3 protein is CASSSGLRTEQYF. In DNA form, the CDR3 reads TGTGCCAGCAGCTCGGGACTCCGGACCGAGCAGTACTTC.

The rearrangement links TRBV11-2 to TRBJ2-1, with 11 positions matching TRBD2. Trimming cost V 5 bases and J 2 bases; bases outside gene matches: 8. Germline CDR1 SGHAT, CDR2 FQNNGV. The CDR3 consists of 17 residues. CDR3: CASSLRGSGGAYNEQFF. The CDR3 nucleotides are TGTGCCAGCAGCCTTAGGGGTAGCGGGGGGGCCTACAATGAGCAGTTCTTC.

The V call is TRBV20-1, the J call TRBJ1-5, with TRBD1 matching 8 bases. CDR1 is DFQATT, CDR2 SNEGSKA, per germline (reference sequence). The ends lost 3 bases at V and 5 bases at J; junction bases unmatched: 12. The CDR3 is 16 residues long. The CDR3 loop reads CSASPPTGVGDQPQHF. The CDR3 DNA reads TGCAGTGCTAGCCCCCCGACAGGGGTCGGCGATCAGCCCCAGCATTTT.

There are a few counts of this clonotype. A much larger clone sits a single nucleotide away, making a read error possible. The CDR3 region is CAIRPTSGTPSYGQYF. The CDR3 region has the DNA TGTGCCATCAGACCTACTAGCGGGACCCCCTCCTACGGGCAGTACTTC. The gene calls are TRBV10-3 and TRBJ2-7; 10 bases fit TRBD2. Germline V gene lookup returns CDR1 ENHRY and CDR2 SYGVKD. This CDR3 has 16 amino acids.

The V gene is TRBV5-6, the J gene TRBJ1-2; D gene uncertain. The V and J ends lost 5 bases and 2 bases respectively, with 19 bases between them. The germline V gene has CDR1 SGHDT and CDR2 YYEEEE. The CDR3 totals 16 residues. This CDR3 reads CASRAAQLIMNYGYTF. The CDR3 DNA is TGTGCCAGCAGAGCCGCGCAACTTATCATGAACTATGGCTACACCTTC. The full variable domain, with the rest looked up from reference TRBV5-6 and TRBJ1-2, is DAGVTQSPTHLIKTRGQQVTLRCSPKSGHDTVSWYQQALGQGPQFIFQYYEEEERQRGNFPDRFSGHQFPNYSSELNVNALLLGDSALYLCASRAAQLIMNYGYTFGSGTRLTVV.

This clonotype was observed many times. V is TRBV15 and J is TRBJ1-6, with D uncertain. The CDR3 loop spans 16 amino acids. Germline V CDR1 and CDR2: LNHNV, YYDKDF (reference sequence). V lost 0 bases, J lost 10 bases, and 16 bases lay in between. This chain's CDR3 is CATSREPAPSVSPLHF. CDR3 sequence (DNA): TGTGCCACCAGCAGAGAACCAGCCCCATCAGTATCACCCCTCCACTTT.

The rearrangement joins TRBV24-1 to TRBJ2-1; D might be TRBD2 (5 bases). CDR1 and CDR2 from the germline V gene are KGHDR and SFDVKD. The CDR3 is 16 residues long. V was trimmed by 1 base and J by 2 bases, leaving 11 bases between them. The CDR3 DNA reads TGTGCCACCAGTGATTTCCAAAGCGGAACCTACAATGAGCAGTTCTTC. Residues: CATSDFQSGTYNEQFF.

The chain recombines TRBV20-1 with TRBJ2-6, with 7 nucleotides matching TRBD2. With 6 bases clipped from V and 0 bases from J, the junction kept 2 bases outside the gene matches. CDR3 length: 14 amino acids. The germline CDR1 and CDR2 sequences are DFQATT and SNEGSKA (reference sequence). The CDR3 is CSAGEGSGANVLTF. CDR3 DNA sequence: TGCAGTGCGGGGGAGGGCTCTGGGGCCAACGTCCTGACTTTC.

This clonotype was observed a handful of times. J is TRBJ2-1 and V is TRBV9, with 9 bases lining up with TRBD2. With V trimmed by 0 bases and J by 3 bases, 4 bases remained unmatched. Per germline, CDR1 SGDLS and CDR2 YYNGEE. This CDR3 spans 16 amino acids. CDR3 coding DNA: TGTGCCAGCAGCGTAGGGAGCGGGGGGAGCTACAATGAGCAGTTCTTC. Protein product: CASSVGSGGSYNEQFF.

This clonotype was recorded many times. V and J are TRBV2 and TRBJ2-5; D call uncertain. The V end was cut by 2 bases, the J end by 2 bases, with 0 bases between. The CDR3 length is 11 residues. The germline CDR1 and CDR2 sequences are SNHLY and FYNNEI. CDR3 in amino acids: CASSEQETQYF. The CDR3 DNA sequence: TGTGCCAGCAGTGAACAAGAGACCCAGTACTTC. Based on the CDR3 plus reference TRBV2 and TRBJ2-5, the full variable domain is EPEVTQTPSHQVTQMGQEVILRCVPISNHLYFYWYRQILGQKVEFLVSFYNNEISEKSEIFDDQFSVERPDGSNFTLKIRSTKLEDSAMYFCASSEQETQYFGPGTRLLVL.